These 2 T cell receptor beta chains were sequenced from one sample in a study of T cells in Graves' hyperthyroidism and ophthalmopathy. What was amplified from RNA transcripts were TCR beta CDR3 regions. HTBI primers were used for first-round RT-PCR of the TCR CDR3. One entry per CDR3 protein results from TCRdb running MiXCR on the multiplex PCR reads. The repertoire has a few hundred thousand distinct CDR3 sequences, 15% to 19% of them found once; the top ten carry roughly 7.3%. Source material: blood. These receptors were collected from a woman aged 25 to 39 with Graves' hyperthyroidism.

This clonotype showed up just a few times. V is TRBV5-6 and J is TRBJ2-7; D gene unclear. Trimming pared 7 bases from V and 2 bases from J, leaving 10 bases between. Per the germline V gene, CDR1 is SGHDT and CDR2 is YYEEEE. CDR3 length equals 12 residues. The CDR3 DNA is TGTGCCAGCGGAAACTACCCCTACGAGCAGTACTTC. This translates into CASGNYPYEQYF.

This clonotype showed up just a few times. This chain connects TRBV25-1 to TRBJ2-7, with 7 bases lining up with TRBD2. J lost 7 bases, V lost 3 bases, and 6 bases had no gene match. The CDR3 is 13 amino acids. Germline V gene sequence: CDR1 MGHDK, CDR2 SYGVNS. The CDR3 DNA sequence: TGTGCCAGCAGTGACGCGGGGGTCGAAGAGCAGTACTTC. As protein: CASSDAGVEEQYF.